This T cell receptor beta chain emerged from a study of CD8 T cells in ankylosing spondylitis. TCRdb recomputed calls from the 5' RACE reads with MiXCR, one row per CDR3 protein. The table records roughly 250,000 distinct CDR3 sequences, 8.6% of them present only once. This clonotype has a count of ten or more. The CDR3 contains 15 residues. CDR1 is MNHNS, CDR2 SASEGT, per germline. J gave up 5 bases and V 3 bases, and 6 bases lay outside the gene matches. The rearrangement links TRBV6-1 to TRBJ2-3, with 9 bases matching TRBD1. The source is a male donor with ankylosing spondylitis or in good health (not recorded which). The sample comprised blood, either unsorted or a sorted T cell fraction (not recorded which). The CDR3 DNA sequence: TGTGCCAGCAGTGACTTACAGGGGGCAGGAGATACGCAGTATTTT. Its protein is CASSDLQGAGDTQYF.